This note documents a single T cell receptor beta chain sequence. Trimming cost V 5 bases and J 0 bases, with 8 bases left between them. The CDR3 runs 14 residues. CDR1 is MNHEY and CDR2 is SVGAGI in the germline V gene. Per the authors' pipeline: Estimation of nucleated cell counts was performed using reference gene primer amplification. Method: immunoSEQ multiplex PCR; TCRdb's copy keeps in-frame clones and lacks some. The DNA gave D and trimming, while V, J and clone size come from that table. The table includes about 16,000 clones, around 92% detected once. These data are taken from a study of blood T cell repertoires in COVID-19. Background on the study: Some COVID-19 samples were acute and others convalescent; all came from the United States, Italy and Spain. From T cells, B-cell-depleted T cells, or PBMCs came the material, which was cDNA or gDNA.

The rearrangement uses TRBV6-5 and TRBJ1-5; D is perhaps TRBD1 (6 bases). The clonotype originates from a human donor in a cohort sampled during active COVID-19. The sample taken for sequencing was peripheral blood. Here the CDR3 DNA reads TGTGCCAGCAGTCAGGGGACTAGCAATCAGCCCCAGCATTTT. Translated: CASSQGTSNQPQHF.